The 6 T cell receptor beta chains below come from one sample, sequenced in a study of EBV T-cell therapy then PD-1 blockade in nasopharyngeal carcinoma. Sequencing used immunoSEQ multiplex PCR; TCRdb keeps in-frame clones, though not all of them. The table lists about 24,000 clones, 84% of them singletons, with over 25% in the top ten. Described treatment: AdE1-LMPpoly-expanded autologous EBV-specific T-cell therapy followed by anti-PD-1 nivolumab. What these receptors recognize is not known. This sample comprised CD8+ T cells from blood, obtained at approximately day 61 from a patient whose treatment included autologous EBV-specific T cells and nivolumab. These receptors all stem from a man aged 40-49 years with nasopharyngeal carcinoma.

The V call is TRBV4-1, the J call TRBJ2-2; D is undetermined. V lost 4 bases and J lost 8, with 11 bases in between. This CDR3 region has 13 residues. Germline values: CDR1 MGHRA, CDR2 YSYEKL. The CDR3 reads CASSPRNVGELFF. The CDR3, as DNA: TGCGCCAGCAGCCCCCGTAATGTTGGGGAGCTGTTTTTT.

A few counts support this clone. The chain has TRBV6-2 or TRBV6-3 and TRBJ1-1; D gene uncertain. CDR3 length: 14 residues. The V gene's germline CDR1 is MNHEY and CDR2 SVGEGT. Trimming stripped 0 bases from V and 4 bases from J, with 9 bases between. CDR3 nucleotide sequence: TGTGCCAGCAGTTACTCGACGTTTAGCACTGAAGCTTTCTTT. It specifies CASSYSTFSTEAFF.

This chain connects TRBV10-3 to TRBJ2-7; D possibly corresponds to TRBD1 (7 bases). The germline V and J ends were trimmed by 4 bases and 0 bases, with 10 bases remaining between them. Germline CDR1 reads ENHRY; CDR2 reads SYGVKD. CDR3 length: 14 amino acids. CDR3 in amino acids: CAISGGDSSYEQYF. CDR3 nucleotides: TGTGCCATCAGTGGGGGGGACAGCTCCTACGAGCAGTACTTC.

The chain is built from TRBV5-6 and TRBJ2-1; 9 positions match TRBD2. The CDR3 consists of 16 residues. CDR1 is SGHDT, CDR2 YYEEEE, per germline. Trimming at V came to 4 bases and at J to 7 bases, leaving 12 bases not matched to a gene. CDR3 nucleotide sequence: TGTGCCAGCAGCGGGGCCCTAATAGCGGGGGAGAATGAGCAGTTCTTC. Residues: CASSGALIAGENEQFF. The complete variable domain, with remaining parts taken from reference TRBV5-6 and TRBJ2-1, reads DAGVTQSPTHLIKTRGQQVTLRCSPKSGHDTVSWYQQALGQGPQFIFQYYEEEERQRGNFPDRFSGHQFPNYSSELNVNALLLGDSALYLCASSGALIAGENEQFFGPGTRLTVL.

CDR3 nucleotide sequence: TGTGCCAGCAGCTTAGACATGGGGGCTAATGAAAAACTGTTTTTT. It specifies CASSLDMGANEKLFF. The chain recombines TRBV9 with TRBJ1-4; weak D call: TRBD1 (5 bases). Trimming cost V 4 bases and J 3 bases, with 13 bases left between them. Germline loops: CDR1 SGDLS, CDR2 YYNGEE. The CDR3 covers 15 residues.

The chain joins TRBV4-3 to TRBJ2-5, with 12 nucleotides matching TRBD2. V was clipped by 1 base and J by 5 bases; unmatched bases: 2. The CDR3 extends over 15 amino acids. Per the germline V gene, CDR1 is LGHNA and CDR2 is YSLEER. The CDR3 loop reads CASSQGLAGAETQYF. The CDR3 coding sequence is TGCGCCAGCAGCCAAGGACTAGCGGGGGCGGAGACCCAGTACTTC.